A single sample gave rise to the 10 T cell receptor beta chains below, sequenced in a study of human T cells and chemical hapten exposure. Documented time point: patch test 1, 2 weeks after DPC sensitization. Treatment: therapeutic diphenylcyclopropenone sensitization with weekly scalp DPC. TCRdb re-analysed the RACE reads in MiXCR, keeping a single row per CDR3 protein. The sample has some 87,000 distinct CDR3 sequences, about 9.4% seen once. Source: whole blood, taken in connection with sensitization to the hapten diphenylcyclopropenone (DPC). All receptors come from a woman aged 50 to 60 with alopecia areata. Some clones in this sample may be carry-over from other donors' samples.

This clonotype was observed a few times. The CDR3 spells CSVDDRGHETQYF. Written as DNA, the CDR3 is TGCAGCGTTGATGACAGGGGGCACGAGACCCAGTACTTC. The chain joins TRBV29-1 to TRBJ2-5, with TRBD1 identical over 10 bases. From germline, CDR1 is SQVTM and CDR2 ANQGSEA. The V and J ends lost 3 bases and 5 bases, in that order; junction bases with no gene match: 3. This CDR3 spans 13 amino acids. Drawing the rest from reference TRBV29-1 and TRBJ2-5, the complete variable domain is SAVISQKPSRDICQRGTSLTIQCQVDSQVTMMFWYRQQPGQSLTLIATANQGSEATYESGFVIDKFPISRPNLTFSTLTVSNMSPEDSSIYLCSVDDRGHETQYFGPGTRLLVL.

This clonotype came up many times. CDR3: CASSSASGADTQYF. CDR3 nucleotide sequence: TGTGCCAGCAGCTCCGCGAGCGGCGCAGATACGCAGTATTTT. V gene TRBV7-3 combines with J gene TRBJ2-3; a possible D gene is TRBD2 (5 bases). This CDR3 is built from 14 residues. Looked up from germline, CDR1 is SGHTA and CDR2 is FQGTGA. Trimming left V 4 bases short and J 4 bases short, with 12 bases between.

V gene TRBV28 combines with J gene TRBJ2-7; 7 bases agree with TRBD1. This CDR3 is built from 15 residues. Germline values: CDR1 MDHEN, CDR2 SYDVKM. V shed 4 bases and J 0 bases; nucleotides not matched to a gene: 6. The CDR3 here is CASSSPGQSSYEQYF. DNA for the CDR3: TGTGCCAGCAGTTCCCCGGGACAGAGCTCCTACGAGCAGTACTTC.

The table lists this clonotype with many counts. The chain combines TRBV6-2 or TRBV6-3 with TRBJ2-1, with 9 bases lining up with TRBD2. The CDR3 runs to 15 residues. V trimming: 2 bases; J trimming: 2 bases; junction bases outside the gene matches: 1. Germline CDR1 reads MNHEY; CDR2 reads SVGEGT. CDR3 in amino acids: CASSYTSGPYNEQFF. CDR3 bases: TGTGCCAGCAGTTACACTAGCGGGCCCTACAATGAGCAGTTCTTC.

The sample holds a few counts of this clonotype. This rearrangement joins TRBV7-3 to TRBJ1-2, with 7 bases aligning to TRBD1. Germline assignment: CDR1 SGHTA and CDR2 FQGTGA. Trimming removed 5 bases from V and 6 bases from J; junction bases left unmatched: 6. The CDR3 has 13 amino acids. For the CDR3, the DNA is TGTGCCAGCAGCCCAGGGGGGGAACATGGCTACACCTTC. Amino acid sequence: CASSPGGEHGYTF.

V gene TRBV24-1 combines with J gene TRBJ2-3; TRBD2 agrees at 14 bases. The CDR3 totals 18 residues. V trimming: 3 bases; J trimming: 5 bases; junction bases outside the gene matches: 9. The germline V gene has CDR1 KGHDR and CDR2 SFDVKD. The DNA for the CDR3 is TGTGCCACCAGTGATGGACTAGCGGGAGGCCATAATGGAGATACGCAGTATTTT. Residues: CATSDGLAGGHNGDTQYF.

In this sample, this clonotype turned up a few times. The V and J genes are TRBV11-1 and TRBJ2-7; D is perhaps TRBD1 (7 bases). Trimming left V 1 base short and J 2 bases short, with 21 bases between. Germline V CDR1 and CDR2: SGHAT, FQDESV (reference sequence). The CDR3 extends over 18 amino acids. The CDR3 DNA is TGTGCCAGCAGCTTAGGGCCCTTTTCAGGGGGGCTTGCCTACGAGCAGTACTTC. It codes for CASSLGPFSGGLAYEQYF.

CDR3 sequence (DNA): TGTGCCAGCAGCCCACAAGGGACAGGATACTACGAGCAGTACTTC. Encoded protein: CASSPQGTGYYEQYF. The chain combines TRBV11-2 with TRBJ2-7; 8 bases fit TRBD1. J gave up 3 bases and V 5 bases, and 9 bases lay outside the gene matches. CDR1 and CDR2 from the germline V gene are SGHAT and FQNNGV. The CDR3 spans 15 residues.

This chain links TRBV7-9 with TRBJ1-2, with a possible D match to TRBD1 (5 bases). The CDR3 has 15 amino acids. V was pared by 0 bases and J by 6 bases, with 14 bases between. Germline V CDR1 and CDR2: SEHNR, FQNEAQ (reference sequence). The CDR3 is CASSLAQGMSHGYTF. CDR3 DNA: TGTGCCAGCAGCTTAGCGCAGGGAATGAGCCATGGCTACACCTTC.

This clonotype occurred many times. The chain recombines TRBV6-4 with TRBJ2-2; tentative D call: TRBD1 (6 bases). There are 14 residues in the CDR3. V was shortened by 3 bases and J by 3 bases, with 8 bases between the two germline ends. CDR1 MRHNA and CDR2 SNTAGT come from the germline V gene. CDR3 coding DNA: TGTGCCAGCAGTGAATCAGGGGACACCGGGGAGCTGTTTTTT. This gives the protein CASSESGDTGELFF.